This T cell receptor beta chain came from a study of T-cell reconstitution after alpha-beta-depleted transplantation in children. Broader study findings: Approximately two months post-transplant, alpha-beta T cells reportedly originated from several hundred expanded graft clones. It was newly produced T cells that mostly accounted for T-cell counts and diversity one year after transplant. TCRbeta diversity was high at day 60 in some patients (a result of surviving recipient T cells and thymic progenitors).

This CDR3 spans 12 amino acids. Germline V gives CDR1 SGHTA, CDR2 FQGNSA. V shed 1 base and J shed 7 bases, with 8 bases lying between them. For this clonotype: The antigen is undetermined.

Unique molecular identifiers were used in preparing the TCRbeta library. Each CDR3 protein is one row after TCRdb ran MiXCR on the PCR reads. The sample carries 70,000 to 95,000 distinct CDR3 sequences, about 14% recorded once. Sequenced material: PBMCs, mostly from graft donor cells, taken 180 days after TCRalphabeta/CD19-depleted stem cell transplant. J is TRBJ2-7 and V is TRBV7-2; no clear D gene. The receptor was isolated from a male patient aged 2-15 years who had a stem cell transplant for acute lymphoblastic leukemia, so the T cells may come from the graft donor. CDR3 residues: CASSLGVGEQYF. Here the CDR3 DNA reads TGTGCCAGCAGCTTAGGGGTGGGGGAGCAGTACTTC. The whole variable domain, remainder taken from reference TRBV7-2 and TRBJ2-7, is GAGVSQSPSNKVTEKGKDVELRCDPISGHTALYWYRQSLGQGLEFLIYFQGNSAPDKSGLPSDRFSAERTGGSVSTLTIQRTQQEDSAVYLCASSLGVGEQYFGPGTRLTVT.